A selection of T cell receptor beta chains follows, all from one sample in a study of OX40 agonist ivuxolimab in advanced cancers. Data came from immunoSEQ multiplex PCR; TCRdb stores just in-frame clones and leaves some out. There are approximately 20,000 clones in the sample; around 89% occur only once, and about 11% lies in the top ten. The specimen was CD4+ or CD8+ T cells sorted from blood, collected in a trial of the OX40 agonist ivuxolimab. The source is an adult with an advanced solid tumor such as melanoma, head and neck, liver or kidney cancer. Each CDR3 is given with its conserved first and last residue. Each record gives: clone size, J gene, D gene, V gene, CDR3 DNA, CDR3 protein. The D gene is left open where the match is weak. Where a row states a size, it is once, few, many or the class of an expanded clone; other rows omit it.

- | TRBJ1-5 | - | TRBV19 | TGTGCCAGTAGTACGTTAGGAAGCAATCAGCCCCAGCATTTT | CASSTLGSNQPQHF
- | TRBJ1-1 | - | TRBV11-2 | TGTGCCAGCAGCTTGGTCGGGATGAACACTGAAGCTTTCTTT | CASSLVGMNTEAFF
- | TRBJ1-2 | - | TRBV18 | TGTGCCAGCTCAGTTGCAGGGTTTGGCTATGGCTACACCTTC | CASSVAGFGYGYTF
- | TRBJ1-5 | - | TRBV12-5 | TGTGCTAGTGGTTTGGAAAGTGGGGCCGTTTTACATTTT | CASGLESGAVLHF
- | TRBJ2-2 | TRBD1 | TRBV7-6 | TGTGCCAGCAGCCCGGACAGGGGGCGGGTCGGGGAGCTGTTTTTT | CASSPDRGRVGELFF
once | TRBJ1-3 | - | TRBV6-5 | TGTGCCAGCAGTACAACAGGGTCTGGAAACACCATATATTTT | CASSTTGSGNTIYF
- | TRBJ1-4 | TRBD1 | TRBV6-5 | TGTGCCAGCAGTTACGGACAGGGGATCGAAAAACTGTTTTTT | CASSYGQGIEKLFF
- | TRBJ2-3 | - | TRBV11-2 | TGTGCCAGCAGCCCCGGCCCCGGGGTAGGGGACACAGATACGCAGTATTTT | CASSPGPGVGDTDTQYF
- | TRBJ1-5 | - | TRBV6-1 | TGTGCCAGCAGTGGTGATGAGGGGAGCAATCAGCCCCAGCATTTT | CASSGDEGSNQPQHF
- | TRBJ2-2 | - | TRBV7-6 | TGTGCCCACGATGCCGGGGAGCTGTTTTTT | CAHDAGELFF
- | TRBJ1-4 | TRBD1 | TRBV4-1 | TGCGCCAGCAGCCAGCCGGGACAGGGGGATGAAAAACTGTTTTTT | CASSQPGQGDEKLFF
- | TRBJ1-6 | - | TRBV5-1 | TGCGCCAGCAGGTTATCCGGGACCAGCTCCTATAATTCACCCCTCCACTTT | CASRLSGTSSYNSPLHF
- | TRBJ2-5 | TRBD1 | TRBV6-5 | TGTGCCACTAGGACAGGGGAGCAAGAGACCCAGTACTTC | CATRTGEQETQYF
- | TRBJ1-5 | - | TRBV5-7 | TGTGCCAGCAGGGGCGGGGCAGGCGGGAGCAATCAGCCCCAGCATTTT | CASRGGAGGSNQPQHF
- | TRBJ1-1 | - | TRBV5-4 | TGTGCCAGCAGCCGTAACAGGGAAACTGAAGCTTTCTTT | CASSRNRETEAFF
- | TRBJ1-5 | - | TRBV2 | TGTGCCAGCGTCTCCGGGACCGGGGGGGATCAGCCCCAGCATTTT | CASVSGTGGDQPQHF
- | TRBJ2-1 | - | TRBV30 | TGTGCCTGGAATTATGGAAGCTCCTACAATGAGCAGTTCTTC | CAWNYGSSYNEQFF
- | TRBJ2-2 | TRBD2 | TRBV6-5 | TGTGCCAGCAGTTACGCGGGAGGAAGGGGCGGGGAGCTGTTTTTT | CASSYAGGRGGELFF
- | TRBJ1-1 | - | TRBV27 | TGTGCCAGCAGTTTTGGGGGTGCTGAAGCTTTCTTT | CASSFGGAEAFF
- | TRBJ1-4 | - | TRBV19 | TGTGCCAGTAGTATTGTAGGTGAAAAACTGTTTTTT | CASSIVGEKLFF
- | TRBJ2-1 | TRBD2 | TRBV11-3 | TGTGCCAGCAGCGAGACTAGCGGGGGGGCTAGCTCCTACAATGAGCAGTTCTTC | CASSETSGGASSYNEQFF
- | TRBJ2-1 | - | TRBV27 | TGTGCCAGCAGTTTTCCGGGCCGGGAGCAGTTCTTC | CASSFPGREQFF
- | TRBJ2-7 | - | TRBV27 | TGTGCCAGCAGTTTAGCCACAGGTTCCTACGAGCAGTACTTC | CASSLATGSYEQYF
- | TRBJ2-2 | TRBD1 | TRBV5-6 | TGTGCCAGCAGCTTCGGGACAGGGGGCGGACGAACCGGGGAGCTGTTTTTT | CASSFGTGGGRTGELFF
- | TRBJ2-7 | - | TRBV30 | TGTGCCTGGGCTTCGGACGTCTCCTACGAGCAGTACTTC | CAWASDVSYEQYF
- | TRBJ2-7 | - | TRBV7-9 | TGTGCCAGCACCTCACCCCTCGGGATGAGGAGGAACGAGCAGTACTTC | CASTSPLGMRRNEQYF
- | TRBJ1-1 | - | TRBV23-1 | TGCGCCAGCAGTCAGTTGACGGGAGGCACTGAAGCTTTCTTT | CASSQLTGGTEAFF
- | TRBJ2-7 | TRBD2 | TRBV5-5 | TGTGCCAGCAGCCGTGGACTAGCGCTCTCGGAAGAGCAGTACTTC | CASSRGLALSEEQYF
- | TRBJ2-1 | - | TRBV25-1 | TGTGCCAGCAGTGATTCCTTAAGGGTTTACAATGAGCAGTTCTTC | CASSDSLRVYNEQFF
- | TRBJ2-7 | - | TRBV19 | TGTGCCAGTACCTCCGGAATCACTAACGAGCAGTACTTC | CASTSGITNEQYF
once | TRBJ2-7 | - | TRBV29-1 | TGCAGCGTTACCAGAGGAGGGCAGCAGTACTTC | CSVTRGGQQYF
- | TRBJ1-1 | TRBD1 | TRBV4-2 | TGTGCCAGCAGCCGCGGACAGGGTGAGGAAACTGAAGCTTTCTTT | CASSRGQGEETEAFF
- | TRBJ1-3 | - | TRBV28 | TGTGCCAGCAGTTTAGTCAGGGGTGGCAGTCACATATATTTT | CASSLVRGGSHIYF
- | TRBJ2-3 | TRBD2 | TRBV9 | TGTGCCAGTAACCAAGCGGGAGGGCAAAGCGCGCAGTATTTT | CASNQAGGQSAQYF
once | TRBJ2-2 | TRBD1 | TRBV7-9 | TGTGCCAGCAGAAGGGACAGTAAGTCCGGGGAGCTGTTTTTT | CASRRDSKSGELFF
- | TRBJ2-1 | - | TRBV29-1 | TGCAGCGTTGGTAGGCTAGCGCGTAATGAGCAGTTCTTC | CSVGRLARNEQFF
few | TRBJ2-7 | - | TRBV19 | TGTGCCACCTCCGCTTTGGAAGGAATTTCCTACGAGCAGTACTTC | CATSALEGISYEQYF
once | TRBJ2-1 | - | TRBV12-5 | TGTGCTAGTGCCCTTCAAGACAATGAGCAGTTCTTC | CASALQDNEQFF
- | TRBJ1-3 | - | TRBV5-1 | TGCGCCAGCAGCCCCGGGGGAGGGCCTGGAAACACCATATATTTT | CASSPGGGPGNTIYF
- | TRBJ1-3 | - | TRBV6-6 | TGTGCCAGCAGCGATAGAGGACGGGGAAACACCATATATTTT | CASSDRGRGNTIYF
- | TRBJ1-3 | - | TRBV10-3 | TGTGCCATCAGTGAGTCGTGGACAGACATAAACACCATATATTTT | CAISESWTDINTIYF
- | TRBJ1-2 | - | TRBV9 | TGTGCCAGCACCCCCTACACCTTC | CASTPYTF
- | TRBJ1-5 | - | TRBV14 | TGTGCCAGCAGCTCTGGGGGATCCCAGCCCCAGCATTTT | CASSSGGSQPQHF
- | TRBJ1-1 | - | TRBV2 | TGTGCCAGCCTGCGGGGGCGTGAAGCTTTCTTT | CASLRGREAFF
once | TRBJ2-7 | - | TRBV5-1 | TGCGCCAGCAGCGGGACCCCGGTGGGCTCCGAGCAGTACTTC | CASSGTPVGSEQYF
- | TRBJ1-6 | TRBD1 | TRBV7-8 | TGTGCCAGCAGCATCGTAGCTCTCGGGACAGGGAATTCACCCCTCCACTTT | CASSIVALGTGNSPLHF
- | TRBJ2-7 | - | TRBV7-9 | TGTGCCAGCAGTTTATCAGGGAAATGGTACGAGCAGTACTTC | CASSLSGKWYEQYF
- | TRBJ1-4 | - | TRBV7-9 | TGTGCCAGCGGCCGGGCTGGAACTAATGAAAAACTGTTTTTT | CASGRAGTNEKLFF
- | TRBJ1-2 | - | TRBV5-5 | TGTGCCAGCAGCCACGACAGTAACTATGGCTACACCTTC | CASSHDSNYGYTF
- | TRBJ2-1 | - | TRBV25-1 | TGTGCCAGGAACCGGGGCAGGCAGTTCTTC | CARNRGRQFF
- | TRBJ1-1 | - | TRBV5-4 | TGTGCCAGCAGCTTAGAGGGGACGGGCACTGAAGCTTTCTTT | CASSLEGTGTEAFF
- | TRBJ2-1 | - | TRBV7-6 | TGTGCCAGCAGCTATCTAGCGAGAGCAGGGGATGAGCAGTTCTTC | CASSYLARAGDEQFF
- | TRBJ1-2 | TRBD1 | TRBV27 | TGTGCCAGCAGCCCGGGGACAGGGGTTGGCTACACCTTC | CASSPGTGVGYTF
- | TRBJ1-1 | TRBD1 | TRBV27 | TGTGCCAGCAGTTTCTCCCGGGACAGGACGCTCGCTTTCTTT | CASSFSRDRTLAFF